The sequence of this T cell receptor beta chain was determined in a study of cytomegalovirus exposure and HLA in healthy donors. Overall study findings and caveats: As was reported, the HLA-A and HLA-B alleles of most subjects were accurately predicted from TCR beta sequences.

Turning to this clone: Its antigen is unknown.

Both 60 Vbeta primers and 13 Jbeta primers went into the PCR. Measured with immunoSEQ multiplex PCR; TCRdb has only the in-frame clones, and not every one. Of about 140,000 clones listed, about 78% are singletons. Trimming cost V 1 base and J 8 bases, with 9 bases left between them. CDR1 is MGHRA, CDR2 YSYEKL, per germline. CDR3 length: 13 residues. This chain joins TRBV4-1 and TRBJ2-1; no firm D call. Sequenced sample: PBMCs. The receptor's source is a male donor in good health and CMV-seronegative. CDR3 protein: CASSQGRDYEQFF. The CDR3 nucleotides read TGCGCCAGCAGCCAAGGCCGAGATTATGAGCAGTTCTTC.